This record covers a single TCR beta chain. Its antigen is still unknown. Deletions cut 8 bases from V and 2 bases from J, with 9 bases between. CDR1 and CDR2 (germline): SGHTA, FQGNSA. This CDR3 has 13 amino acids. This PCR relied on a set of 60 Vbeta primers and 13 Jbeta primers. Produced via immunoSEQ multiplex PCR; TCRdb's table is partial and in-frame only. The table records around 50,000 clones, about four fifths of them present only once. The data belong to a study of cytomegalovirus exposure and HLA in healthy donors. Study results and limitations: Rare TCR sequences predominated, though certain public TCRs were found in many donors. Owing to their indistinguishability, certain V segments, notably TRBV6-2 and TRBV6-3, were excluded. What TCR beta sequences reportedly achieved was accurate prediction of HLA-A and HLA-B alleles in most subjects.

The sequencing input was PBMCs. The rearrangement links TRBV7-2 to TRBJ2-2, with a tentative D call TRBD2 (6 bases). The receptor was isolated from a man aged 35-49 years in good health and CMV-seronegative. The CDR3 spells CASGGLNTGELFF. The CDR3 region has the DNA TGTGCCAGCGGGGGGTTAAACACCGGGGAGCTGTTTTTT.